The source of this T cell receptor (beta chain) is a study of PD-1 blockade in classical Hodgkin lymphoma. Notes on this clone: No antigen is known for it.

Generated by immunoSEQ multiplex PCR, the TCRdb table keeps only in-frame clones and is missing some. The sample includes 40,000 to 50,000 clones, roughly 78% of them seen just once. Every patient was affected by relapse after autologous stem cell transplantation, while exposure to brentuximab vedotin was not uniform. The CDR3 is 17 residues long. V trimming: 1 base; J trimming: 1 base; junction bases outside the gene matches: 8. The study, taken as a whole, reports: Initiation of nivolumab under 1 year after ASCT led to exclusion of patients. There was a significant rise in CD4+ TCR diversity by C4D1, with no such rise for CD8+.

The receptor was derived from a human donor with classical Hodgkin lymphoma. V is TRBV5-3 and J is TRBJ2-5; 9 bases map to TRBD1. TRBV5-3 is an open reading frame whose function is uncertain. The starting material was peripheral blood mononuclear cells (PBMCs), obtained at baseline. The CDR3: CARSLCGQGPSQETQYF. The CDR3 bases are TGTGCCAGAAGCTTGTGCGGACAGGGGCCCTCCCAAGAGACCCAGTACTTC.